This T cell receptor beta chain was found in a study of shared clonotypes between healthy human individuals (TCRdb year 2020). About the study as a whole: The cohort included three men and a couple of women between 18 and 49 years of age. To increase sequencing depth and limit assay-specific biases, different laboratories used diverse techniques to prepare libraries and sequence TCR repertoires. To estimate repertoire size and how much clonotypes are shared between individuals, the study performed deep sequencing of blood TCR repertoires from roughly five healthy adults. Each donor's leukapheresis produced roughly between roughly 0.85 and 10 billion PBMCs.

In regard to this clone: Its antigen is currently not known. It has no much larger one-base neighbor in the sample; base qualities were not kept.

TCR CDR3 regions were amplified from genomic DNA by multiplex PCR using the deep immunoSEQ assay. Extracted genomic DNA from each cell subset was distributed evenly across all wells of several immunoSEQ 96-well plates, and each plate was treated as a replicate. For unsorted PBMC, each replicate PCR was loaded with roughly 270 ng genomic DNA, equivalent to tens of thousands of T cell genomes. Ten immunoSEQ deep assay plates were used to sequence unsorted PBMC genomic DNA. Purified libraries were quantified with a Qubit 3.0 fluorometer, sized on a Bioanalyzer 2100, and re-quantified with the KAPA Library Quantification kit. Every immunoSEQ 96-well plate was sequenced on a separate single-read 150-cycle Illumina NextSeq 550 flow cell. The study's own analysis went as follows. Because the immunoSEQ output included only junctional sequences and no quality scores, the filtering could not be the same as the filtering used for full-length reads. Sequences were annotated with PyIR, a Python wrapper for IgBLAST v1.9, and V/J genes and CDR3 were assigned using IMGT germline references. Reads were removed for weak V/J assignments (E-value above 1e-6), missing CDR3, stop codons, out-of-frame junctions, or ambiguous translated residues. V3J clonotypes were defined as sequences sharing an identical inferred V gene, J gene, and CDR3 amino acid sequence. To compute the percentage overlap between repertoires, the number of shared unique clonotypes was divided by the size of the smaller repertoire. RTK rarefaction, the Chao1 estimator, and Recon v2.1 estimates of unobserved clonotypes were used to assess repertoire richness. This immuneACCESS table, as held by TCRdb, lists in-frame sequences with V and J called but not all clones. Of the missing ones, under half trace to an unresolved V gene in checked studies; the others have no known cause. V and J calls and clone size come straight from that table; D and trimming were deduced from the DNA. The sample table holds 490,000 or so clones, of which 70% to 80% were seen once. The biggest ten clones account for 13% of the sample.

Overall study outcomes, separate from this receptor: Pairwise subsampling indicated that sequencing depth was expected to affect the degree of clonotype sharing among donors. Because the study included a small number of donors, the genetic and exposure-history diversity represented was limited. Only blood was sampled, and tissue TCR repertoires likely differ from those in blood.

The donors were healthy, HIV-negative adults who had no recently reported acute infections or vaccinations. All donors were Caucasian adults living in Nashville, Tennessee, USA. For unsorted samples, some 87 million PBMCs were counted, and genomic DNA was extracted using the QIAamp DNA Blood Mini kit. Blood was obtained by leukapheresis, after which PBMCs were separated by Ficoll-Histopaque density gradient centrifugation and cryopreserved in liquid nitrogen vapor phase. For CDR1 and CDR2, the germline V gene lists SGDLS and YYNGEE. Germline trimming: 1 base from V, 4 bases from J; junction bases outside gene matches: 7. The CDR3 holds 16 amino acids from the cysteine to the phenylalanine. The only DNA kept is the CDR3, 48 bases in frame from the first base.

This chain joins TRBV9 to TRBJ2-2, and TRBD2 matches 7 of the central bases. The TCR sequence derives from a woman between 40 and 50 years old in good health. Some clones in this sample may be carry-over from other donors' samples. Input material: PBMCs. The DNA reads TGTGCCAGCAGCGTAAGGTGGGAGGGAGCCACCGGGGAGCTGTTTTTT. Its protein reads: CASSVRWEGATGELFF.